The text below deals with one TCR beta chain. Its antigen specificity is not known. No clone much larger than this one lies a single base away; base qualities are absent. These data originate in a study of blood T cell repertoires in COVID-19 (dated by TCRdb to the early 2020s). About the full investigation: Collaborator samples came from the United States, Italy and Spain and covered acute and convalescent phases of COVID-19. The repertoires were released in a freely available public database meant as a resource for research on the immune response to SARS-CoV-2. The material from the prospective study consisted of cDNA or gDNA derived from T cells, B-cell-depleted T cells, or PBMCs. Samples came from the ongoing ImmuneRACE study (first 160 participants) plus 1,254 subjects from 6 global collaborators. Subjects who had been exposed to COVID-19, were actively infected with it, or had recovered from it provided the deeply sampled blood TCRbeta repertoires that made up the dataset. Where available, HLA class I and class II types were taken from metadata supplied by the sample provider and were not determined by assay-based typing. A de-identified subject ID, COVID-19 status, age in years and sex were almost always included in the sample metadata.

The germline V and J ends show losses of 5 bases and 0 bases respectively, and no gene match explains 7 bases of the junction. CDR1 SGHTS and CDR2 YDEGEE were looked up in the germline V gene. There are 15 amino acids in the CDR3, from cysteine to phenylalanine inclusive. This entry keeps only the CDR3 DNA: 45 bases, framed from base 1. Each collaborating institution followed its own protocols to collect whole blood in K2EDTA tubes. For TCRbeta analysis, collaborators shipped samples in one of three forms: frozen whole blood, isolated PBMCs, or DNA extracted from either of those sample types. The immunoSEQ Assay, a bias-controlled multiplex PCR, was used to amplify TCRbeta CDR3 regions from genomic DNA. Regarding the original processing steps: Within the assay, amplification of reference gene primers was used to estimate how many nucleated cells each sample contained. To quantify the absolute abundance of each unique TCRbeta CDR3 rearrangement, sequence reads were collapsed and filtered. For each sample, productive Simpson clonality was calculated by taking the square root of Simpson's diversity index across productive rearrangements. The source is immuneACCESS, and TCRdb retained only in-frame sequences with V and J called. Part of the clones is not carried over; for the studies checked, unresolved V genes explain less than half of this, and the remainder is unexplained. V, J and clone size derive from that table, while D and trimming were established from the DNA sequence. The sample profile shows approximately 120,000 clones; 65% to 90% of them were found once. Roughly 7.9% of the sample goes to the ten largest clones.

Findings and caveats that apply to the study as a whole: The amount of clinical and demographic metadata varied by source and participant and was provided uncurated.

The specimen was peripheral blood. The sequence links TRBV5-8 to TRBJ2-5, with 7 bases matching TRBD1. The receptor was derived from a woman older than 75 with active or convalescent COVID-19. CDR3 reads: CASREGQLNQETQYF. The DNA reads as follows: TGTGCCAGCAGAGAGGGACAGCTCAACCAAGAGACCCAGTACTTC.